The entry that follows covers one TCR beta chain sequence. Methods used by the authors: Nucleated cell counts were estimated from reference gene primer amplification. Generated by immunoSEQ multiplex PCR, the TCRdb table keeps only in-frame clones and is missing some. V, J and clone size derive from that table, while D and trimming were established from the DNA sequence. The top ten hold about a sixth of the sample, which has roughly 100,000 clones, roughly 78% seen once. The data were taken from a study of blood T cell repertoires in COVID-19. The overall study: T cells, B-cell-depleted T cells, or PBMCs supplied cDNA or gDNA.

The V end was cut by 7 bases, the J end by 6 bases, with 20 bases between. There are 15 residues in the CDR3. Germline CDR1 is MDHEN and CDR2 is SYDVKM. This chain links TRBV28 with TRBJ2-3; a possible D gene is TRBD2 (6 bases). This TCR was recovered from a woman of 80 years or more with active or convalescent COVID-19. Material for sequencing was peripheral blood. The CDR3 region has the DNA TGTGCCAGCAACACCGGAGGGACCACGGCGGATACGCAGTATTTT. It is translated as CASNTGGTTADTQYF.